A selection of T cell receptor beta chains follows, all from one sample in a study of CD8 T cells in ankylosing spondylitis. TCRdb re-analysed the 5' RACE reads in MiXCR, keeping a single row per CDR3 protein. The sample includes about 220,000 distinct CDR3 sequences, 10% of them seen just once. Sequencing used blood, either unsorted or a sorted T cell fraction (not recorded which). These receptors originate from a male donor with ankylosing spondylitis or in good health (not recorded which). Each CDR3 is given with its conserved first and last residue. D genes are given only for firm matches. The size field is filled for only some rows; it gives once, few, many or a size class.

CDR3 length: 14
J gene: TRBJ2-1
D gene: -
clone size: many
V gene: TRBV7-8
CDR3 DNA: TGTGCCAGCAGCTTAGGGCTAACCTACAATGAGCAGTTCTTC
CDR3 protein: CASSLGLTYNEQFF

CDR3 length: 14
J gene: TRBJ1-4
D gene: -
clone size: many
V gene: TRBV12-3/TRBV12-4
CDR3 DNA: TGTGCCAGCAGTTCCAGGGCAGACAATGAAAAACTGTTTTTT
CDR3 protein: CASSSRADNEKLFF

CDR3 length: 15
J gene: TRBJ1-3
D gene: -
clone size: many
V gene: TRBV7-8
CDR3 DNA: TGTGCCAGCAGTCTCCTTCGTTCGTCTGGAAACACCATATATTTT
CDR3 protein: CASSLLRSSGNTIYF

CDR3 length: 18
J gene: TRBJ2-3
D gene: TRBD2
clone size: many
V gene: TRBV6-1
CDR3 DNA: TGTGCCAGCAGTGTAAAGGGACTAGCGGGGGGGCAGAGAGATACGCAGTATTTT
CDR3 protein: CASSVKGLAGGQRDTQYF

CDR3 length: 15
J gene: TRBJ2-3
D gene: -
clone size: many
V gene: TRBV5-1
CDR3 DNA: TGCGCCAGCAGCTTGGAGGCGGGTGGCACAGATACGCAGTATTTT
CDR3 protein: CASSLEAGGTDTQYF

CDR3 length: 13
J gene: TRBJ2-7
D gene: -
clone size: many
V gene: TRBV4-2
CDR3 DNA: TGTGCCAGCAGCCAAGTCGAGGGCAGCGAGCAGTACTTC
CDR3 protein: CASSQVEGSEQYF

CDR3 length: 13
J gene: TRBJ2-1
D gene: TRBD1
clone size: few
V gene: TRBV2
CDR3 DNA: TGTGCCAGCAGTCTGACAGGGCTCAATGAGCAGTTCTTC
CDR3 protein: CASSLTGLNEQFF

CDR3 length: 14
J gene: TRBJ2-5
D gene: -
clone size: few
V gene: TRBV28
CDR3 DNA: TGTGCCAGCAGTCTGGCGGCGACATCAGAGACCCAGTACTTC
CDR3 protein: CASSLAATSETQYF

CDR3 length: 14
J gene: TRBJ1-3
D gene: TRBD1
clone size: few
V gene: TRBV12-3/TRBV12-4
CDR3 DNA: TGTGCCACTTTAGACAGGGACTCTGGAAACACCATATATTTT
CDR3 protein: CATLDRDSGNTIYF

CDR3 length: 17
J gene: TRBJ2-1
D gene: TRBD2
clone size: few
V gene: TRBV5-1
CDR3 DNA: TGCGCCAGCAGCCCGGGGGTTAGCGGGGGGGCCAACAATGAGCAGTTCTTC
CDR3 protein: CASSPGVSGGANNEQFF

CDR3 length: 17
J gene: TRBJ2-1
D gene: TRBD2
clone size: -
V gene: TRBV5-1
CDR3 DNA: TGCGCCAGCAGCTACTTGGGACTATTTAGCTCCTACAATGAGCAGTTCTTC
CDR3 protein: CASSYLGLFSSYNEQFF

CDR3 length: 16
J gene: TRBJ1-1
D gene: -
clone size: many
V gene: TRBV7-6
CDR3 DNA: TGTGCCAGCAGCTTAGTCGTCCCGGATGGGGGCACTGAAGCTTTCTTT
CDR3 protein: CASSLVVPDGGTEAFF

CDR3 length: 15
J gene: TRBJ2-1
D gene: TRBD1
clone size: few
V gene: TRBV3-1
CDR3 DNA: TGTGCCAGCAGCCAAGGGACAGGGGAAGGCAATGAGCAGTTCTTC
CDR3 protein: CASSQGTGEGNEQFF

CDR3 length: 15
J gene: TRBJ1-1
D gene: -
clone size: many
V gene: TRBV11-2
CDR3 DNA: TGTGCCAGCAGCTTAGAGGGGGCTGGGGTCGCTGAAGCTTTCTTT
CDR3 protein: CASSLEGAGVAEAFF

CDR3 length: 15
J gene: TRBJ2-3
D gene: TRBD1
clone size: many
V gene: TRBV12-3/TRBV12-4
CDR3 DNA: TGTGCCAGCAGCTCCCGGACAGGGGAATCAGATACGCAGTATTTT
CDR3 protein: CASSSRTGESDTQYF

CDR3 length: 10
J gene: TRBJ2-5
D gene: -
clone size: many
V gene: TRBV29-1
CDR3 DNA: TGCAGCGTTGGGCGGGAGACCCAGTACTTC
CDR3 protein: CSVGRETQYF

CDR3 length: 13
J gene: TRBJ2-1
D gene: -
clone size: many
V gene: TRBV30
CDR3 DNA: TGTGCCTGGAGCCTCGGGATGAGGAATGAGCAGTTCTTC
CDR3 protein: CAWSLGMRNEQFF

CDR3 length: 16
J gene: TRBJ2-3
D gene: TRBD2
clone size: -
V gene: TRBV12-3/TRBV12-4
CDR3 DNA: TGTGCCAGCAGTTTAACTAGCGGGGGGGCAGCAGATACGCAGTATTTT
CDR3 protein: CASSLTSGGAADTQYF

CDR3 length: 13
J gene: TRBJ1-5
D gene: -
clone size: many
V gene: TRBV7-2
CDR3 DNA: TGTGCCAGCAGCTTAGTAGGATGGCAGCCCCAGCATTTT
CDR3 protein: CASSLVGWQPQHF

CDR3 length: 17
J gene: TRBJ2-5
D gene: TRBD1
clone size: few
V gene: TRBV20-1
CDR3 DNA: TGCAGTGCCGAAAGTTTTCGGGTCAGGGGGTCTCAAGAGACCCAGTACTTC
CDR3 protein: CSAESFRVRGSQETQYF

CDR3 length: 15
J gene: TRBJ1-2
D gene: -
clone size: many
V gene: TRBV28
CDR3 DNA: TGTGCCAGCAGCTTGGAGAGGGGAGCCAACTATGGCTACACCTTC
CDR3 protein: CASSLERGANYGYTF

CDR3 length: 14
J gene: TRBJ2-3
D gene: -
clone size: few
V gene: TRBV28
CDR3 DNA: TGTGCCAGCAGTTCGCCGGGACACGCAGATACGCAGTATTTT
CDR3 protein: CASSSPGHADTQYF

CDR3 length: 15
J gene: TRBJ2-1
D gene: -
clone size: many
V gene: TRBV27
CDR3 DNA: TGTGCCAGCGGACCTCTAGCTTCGGGGGACAATGAGCAGTTCTTC
CDR3 protein: CASGPLASGDNEQFF

CDR3 length: 14
J gene: TRBJ1-2
D gene: -
clone size: -
V gene: TRBV5-1
CDR3 DNA: TGCGCCAGCAGCTCGGGGGACGTACTCTATGGCTACACCTTC
CDR3 protein: CASSSGDVLYGYTF

CDR3 length: 16
J gene: TRBJ2-3
D gene: -
clone size: -
V gene: TRBV7-8
CDR3 DNA: TGTGCCAGCCAAATCCGACCGGAGGGTAGCACAGATACGCAGTATTTT
CDR3 protein: CASQIRPEGSTDTQYF

CDR3 length: 15
J gene: TRBJ1-6
D gene: -
clone size: many
V gene: TRBV20-1
CDR3 DNA: TGCAGTGCTAGTTCCCTCCTGGGACGGAATTCACCCCTCCACTTT
CDR3 protein: CSASSLLGRNSPLHF

CDR3 length: 17
J gene: TRBJ1-2
D gene: TRBD1
clone size: -
V gene: TRBV7-3
CDR3 DNA: TGTGCCAGCAGCCCCCAACCCCGACAGGGGATTAGCTATGGCTACACCTTC
CDR3 protein: CASSPQPRQGISYGYTF